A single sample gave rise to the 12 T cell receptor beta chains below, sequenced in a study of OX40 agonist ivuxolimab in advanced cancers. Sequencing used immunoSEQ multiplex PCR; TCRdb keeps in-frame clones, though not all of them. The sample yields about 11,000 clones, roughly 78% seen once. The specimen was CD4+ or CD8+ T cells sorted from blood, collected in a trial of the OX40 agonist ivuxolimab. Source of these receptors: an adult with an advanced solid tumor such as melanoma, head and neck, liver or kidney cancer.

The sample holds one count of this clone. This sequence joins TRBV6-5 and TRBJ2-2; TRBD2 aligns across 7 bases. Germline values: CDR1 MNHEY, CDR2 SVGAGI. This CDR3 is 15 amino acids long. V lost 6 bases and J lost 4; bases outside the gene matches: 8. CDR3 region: CASRTRGSGTGELFF. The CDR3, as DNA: TGTGCCAGCAGAACACGCGGGAGTGGCACCGGGGAGCTGTTTTTT.

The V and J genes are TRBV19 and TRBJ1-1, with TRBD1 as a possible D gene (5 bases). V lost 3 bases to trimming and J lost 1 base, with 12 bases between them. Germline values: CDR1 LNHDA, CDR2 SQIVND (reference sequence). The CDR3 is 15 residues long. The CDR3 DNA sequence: TGTGCCAGTAGTATTTTTAGAAGGGGGAACACTGAAGCTTTCTTT. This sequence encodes CASSIFRRGNTEAFF.

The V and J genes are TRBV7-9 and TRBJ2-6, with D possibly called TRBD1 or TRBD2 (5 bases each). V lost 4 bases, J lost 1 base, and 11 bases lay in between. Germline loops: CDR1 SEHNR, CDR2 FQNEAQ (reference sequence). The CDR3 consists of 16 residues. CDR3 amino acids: CASSSTRGSGANVLTF. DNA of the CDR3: TGTGCCAGCAGCTCCACGAGGGGATCTGGGGCCAACGTCCTGACTTTC. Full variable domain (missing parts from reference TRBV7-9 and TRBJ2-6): DTGVSQNPRHKITKRGQNVTFRCDPISEHNRLYWYRQTLGQGPEFLTYFQNEAQLEKSRLLSDRFSAERPKGSFSTLEIQRTEQGDSAMYLCASSSTRGSGANVLTFGAGSRLTVL.

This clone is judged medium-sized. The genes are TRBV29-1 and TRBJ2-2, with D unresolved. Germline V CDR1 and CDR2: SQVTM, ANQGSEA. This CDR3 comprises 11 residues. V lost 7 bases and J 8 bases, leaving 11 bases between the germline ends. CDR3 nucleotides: TGCAGCGCCGAAGGCCTGGGGGAGCTGTTTTTT. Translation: CSAEGLGELFF.

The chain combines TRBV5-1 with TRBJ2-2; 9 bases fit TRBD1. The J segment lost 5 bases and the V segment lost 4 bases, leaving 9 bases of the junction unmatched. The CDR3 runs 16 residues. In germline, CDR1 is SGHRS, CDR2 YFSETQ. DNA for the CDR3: TGCGCCAGCAGCATCACAGGGGGCGTCCGAACCGGGGAGCTGTTTTTT. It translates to CASSITGGVRTGELFF.

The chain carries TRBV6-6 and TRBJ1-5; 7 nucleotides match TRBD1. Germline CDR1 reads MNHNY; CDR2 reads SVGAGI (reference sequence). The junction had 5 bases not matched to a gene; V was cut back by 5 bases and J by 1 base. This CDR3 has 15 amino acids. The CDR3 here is CASSADRESNQPQHF. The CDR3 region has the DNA TGTGCCAGCAGTGCCGACAGGGAGAGCAATCAGCCCCAGCATTTT.

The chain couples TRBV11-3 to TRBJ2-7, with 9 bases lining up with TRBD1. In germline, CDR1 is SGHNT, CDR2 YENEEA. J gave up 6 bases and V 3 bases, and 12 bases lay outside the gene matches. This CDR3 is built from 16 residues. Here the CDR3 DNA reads TGTGCCAGCAGCTTCCCTACCGGGACAGGGTCTAGCGAGCAGTACTTC. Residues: CASSFPTGTGSSEQYF. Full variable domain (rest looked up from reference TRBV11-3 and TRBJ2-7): EAGVVQSPRYKIIEKKQPVAFWCNPISGHNTLYWYLQNLGQGPELLIRYENEEAVDDSQLPKDRFSAERLKGVDSTLKIQPAELGDSAVYLCASSFPTGTGSSEQYFGPGTRLTVT.

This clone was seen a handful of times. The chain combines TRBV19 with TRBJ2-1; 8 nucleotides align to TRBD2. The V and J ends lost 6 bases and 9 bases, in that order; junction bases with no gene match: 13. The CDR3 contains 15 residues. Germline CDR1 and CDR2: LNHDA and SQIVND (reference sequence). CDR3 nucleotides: TGTGCCAGTAGGCCCGGGACTAGGGTCGGGGGTGAGCAGTTCTTC. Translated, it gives CASRPGTRVGGEQFF.

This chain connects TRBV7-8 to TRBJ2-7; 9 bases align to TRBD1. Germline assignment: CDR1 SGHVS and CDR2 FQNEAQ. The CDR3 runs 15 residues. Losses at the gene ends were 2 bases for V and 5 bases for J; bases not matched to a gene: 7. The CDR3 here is CASSLYWTGDDEQYF. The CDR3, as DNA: TGTGCCAGCAGCTTATATTGGACAGGGGATGACGAGCAGTACTTC.

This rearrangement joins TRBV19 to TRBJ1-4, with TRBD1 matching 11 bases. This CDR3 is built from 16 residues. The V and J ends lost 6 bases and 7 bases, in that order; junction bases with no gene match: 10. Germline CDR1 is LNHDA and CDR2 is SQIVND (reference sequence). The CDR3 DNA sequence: TGTGCCAGTAGGATACCAACCGGGACAGGGGGTGAAAAACTGTTTTTT. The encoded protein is CASRIPTGTGGEKLFF.

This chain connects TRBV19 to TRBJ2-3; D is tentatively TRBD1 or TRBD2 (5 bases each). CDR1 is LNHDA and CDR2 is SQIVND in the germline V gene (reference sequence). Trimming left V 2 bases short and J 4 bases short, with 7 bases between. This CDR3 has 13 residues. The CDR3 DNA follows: TGTGCCAGTAGTATAATGGGGGCAGATACGCAGTATTTT. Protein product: CASSIMGADTQYF. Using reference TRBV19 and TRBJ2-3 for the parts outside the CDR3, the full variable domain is DGGITQSPKYLFRKEGQNVTLSCEQNLNHDAMYWYRQDPGQGLRLIYYSQIVNDFQKGDIAEGYSVSREKKESFPLTVTSAQKNPTAFYLCASSIMGADTQYFGPGTRLTVL.

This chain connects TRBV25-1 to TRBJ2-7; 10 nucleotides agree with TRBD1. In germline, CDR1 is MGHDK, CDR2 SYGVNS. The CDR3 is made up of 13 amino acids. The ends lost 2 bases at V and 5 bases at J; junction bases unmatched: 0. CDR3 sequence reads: CASSEGTGDEQYF. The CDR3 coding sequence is TGTGCCAGCAGTGAAGGGACAGGGGACGAGCAGTACTTC.